The 9 T cell receptor beta chains given below trace back to one sample, sequenced in a study of cytomegalovirus exposure and HLA in healthy donors. PCR involved 60 Vbeta and 13 Jbeta primers. Assay: immunoSEQ multiplex PCR; the TCRdb copy retains only in-frame clones and omits some. The sample holds about 120,000 clones, nearly 65% seen once. The sequencing sample was made of PBMCs. All receptors come from a man aged 40-55 years in good health and CMV-seropositive.

V and J are TRBV5-4 and TRBJ2-7, with D maybe TRBD1 (5 bases). CDR3 size: 13 residues. V shed 4 bases and J shed 3 bases, with 11 bases lying between them. Germline V gene sequence: CDR1 SGHNT, CDR2 YYREEE (reference sequence). CDR3 sequence: CASSRVRDYEQYF. CDR3 nucleotide sequence: TGTGCCAGCAGCCGGGTCAGGGACTACGAGCAGTACTTC.

The V gene is TRBV5-8, the J gene TRBJ1-2; unclear D gene. Between the trimmed V and J ends, which lost 6 bases and 8 bases, there was a span of 20 bases. This CDR3 contains 14 residues. Germline CDR1 reads SGHTS; CDR2 reads YDEGEE. The CDR3, as DNA: TGTGCCAGCATCTTCACCGACCGGGCGGGAGGCTACACCTTC. It yields the protein CASIFTDRAGGYTF.

Worth noting for this clone: The germline gene is not matched at one end of the junction; a read error may be the cause. Other DNA variants within this sample encode the same CDR3. The chain joins TRBV29-1 to TRBJ1-2; unclear D gene. In germline, CDR1 is SQVTM, CDR2 ANQGSEA. The CDR3 loop spans 11 amino acids. The chain's CDR3 is CSVEGNDGYTF. The CDR3 DNA is TGCAGCGTTGAGGGCAACGATGGCTACACTTTC.

The chain employs TRBV2 and TRBJ2-3, with 9 positions matching TRBD1. The germline V gene has CDR1 SNHLY and CDR2 FYNNEI. Germline trimming cut 7 bases from V and 4 bases from J; bases unmatched to any gene: 3. The CDR3 is made up of 13 amino acids. The CDR3 sequence is CASNRDRADTQYF. The CDR3 region has the DNA TGTGCCAGCAACCGGGACAGGGCAGATACGCAGTATTTT.

CDR3 DNA: TGTGCCTGGGGGTTAGCGGGAGGGGGCCAAGAGACCCAGTACTTC. Translation gives CAWGLAGGGQETQYF. J is TRBJ2-5 and V is TRBV30; 11 bases agree with TRBD2. Germline V lookup: CDR1 GTSNPN, CDR2 SVGIG (reference sequence). The V segment lost 5 bases and the J segment 1 base; nucleotides outside the gene matches: 6. This CDR3 contains 15 residues.

The V gene is TRBV6-5, the J gene TRBJ1-4; 7 nucleotides match TRBD1. With V trimmed by 8 bases and J by 5 bases, 11 bases remained unmatched. The germline V gene encodes CDR1 MNHEY and CDR2 SVGAGI. The CDR3 loop spans 15 amino acids. The CDR3 DNA reads as TGTGCCAGCCTGGGACAGAGTGGAGGAAATGAAAAACTGTTTTTT. Its protein product is CASLGQSGGNEKLFF.

The chain couples TRBV19 to TRBJ1-6; no reliable D call. The CDR3 is 12 amino acids. The V end lost 2 bases, the J end lost 7 bases, and 3 bases lay between the germline ends. Germline V lookup: CDR1 LNHDA, CDR2 SQIVND (reference sequence). CDR3: CASSIQNSPLHF. Written as DNA, the CDR3 is TGTGCCAGTAGTATACAGAATTCACCCCTCCACTTT.

The chain employs TRBV5-1 and TRBJ2-5; 8 nucleotides align to TRBD2. The DNA end favors TRBJ2-7, so the J call may be wrong. Germline loops: CDR1 SGHRS, CDR2 YFSETQ. The CDR3 has 14 residues. In DNA, the CDR3 is TGCGCCAGCAGCTACGCGGGGGGATCAGGCGAGCAGTACTTC. Protein product: CASSYAGGSGEQYF.

The chain uses TRBV11-2 and TRBJ1-6; D unresolved. The germline V and J ends were trimmed by 0 bases and 10 bases, with 7 bases remaining between them. Germline CDR1 and CDR2: SGHAT and FQNNGV. The CDR3 is 13 residues long. CDR3 amino acids: CASSLDLGSPLHF. Here the CDR3 DNA reads TGTGCCAGCAGCTTAGACCTCGGGTCACCCCTCCACTTT.